This TCR beta chain stems from a study of OX40 agonist ivuxolimab in advanced cancers. Background on the study: An agonistic human IgG2 monoclonal antibody against OX40 (CD134) was given.

Exclusion of a patient followed from autoimmune disease history or systemic immunosuppression. Blood draws occurred at baseline, cycle 4 day 1, and cycle 7 day 1. V gave up 7 bases and J gave up 8 bases; unmatched junction bases: 12. The CDR3 is 15 amino acids. From germline, CDR1 is MNHEY and CDR2 SVGAGI. Clones were read by immunoSEQ multiplex PCR, and TCRdb kept only the in-frame ones, dropping some. Here the sample spans 30,000 to 40,000 clones, about four fifths being singletons. This clonotype was sampled from an adult with an advanced solid tumor such as melanoma, head and neck, liver or kidney cancer. The source material was CD4+ or CD8+ T cells sorted from blood, sampled in a trial of the OX40 agonist ivuxolimab. The V and J genes are TRBV6-5 and TRBJ1-4; TRBD1 agrees at 8 bases. The CDR3 DNA reads as TGTGCCAGCACTACCAGGGGCAGGGGGCTGGAAAAACTGTTTTTT. Its translation is CASTTRGRGLEKLFF.